Included here is one T cell receptor (beta chain) sequence, with context. Its antigen is as yet unknown. This sample was included in a study of blood T cells in healthy people across ages. General study results and limits: A greater number of naive CD4+ cells and higher diversity distinguished long-lived donors from aged donors. Considered underestimates were the diversity estimates obtained from one million T cells. Unsorted PBMCs prevented conclusive naive versus antigen-experienced comparison.

Extractions gave at least 5.5 micrograms of total RNA per sample. A sample-barcoded 5' primer and a J-beta primer mix were used in a second PCR of roughly 7 to 11 cycles. TCRdb re-analysed the 5' RACE reads in MiXCR, keeping a single row per CDR3 protein. The table shows approximately 1,000,000 distinct CDR3 sequences, with less than 50% occurring only once. The sequenced sample consisted of blood. This TCR came from a woman in her sixties in good health.

The CDR3 nucleotides read TGCAGTGCTAGAGAGTGGGGCTCTAGCACAGATACGCAGTATTTT. It translates to CSAREWGSSTDTQYF. V gene TRBV20-1 combines with J gene TRBJ2-3, with D possibly being TRBD1 (5 bases). The CDR3 extends over 15 amino acids. Germline V gene data show CDR1 as DFQATT and CDR2 as SNEGSKA (reference sequence). The germline V and J ends were trimmed by 0 bases and 0 bases, with 10 bases remaining between them.